The sequence of this TCR beta chain was determined in a study of cytotoxic CD8 clonotypes in ibrutinib-treated CLL. Sequencing was designed to attain a depth spanning 1 in 200,000 to 1 in 1 million T cells. Libraries were prepared by immunoSEQ multiplex PCR; TCRdb keeps only in-frame clonotypes and omits some of them. In the table there are around 330,000 clones, around 66% of which are singletons. Comment on this clone: Its specificity is not known.

Deletions cut 2 bases from V and 4 bases from J, with 11 bases between. Germline values: CDR1 MNHEY, CDR2 SVGAGI. The CDR3 length is 14 residues. Overall study results and limits: At progression, clonality fell back toward baseline after rising at ibrutinib response. Baseline-level clonality went beyond age-matched healthy donors and moved in step with circulating CD8+ T-cell counts.

The specimen comprised PBMCs, sampled after 36 months of ibrutinib treatment. This TCR derives from a human donor with chronic lymphocytic leukemia. The V call is TRBV6-5, the J call TRBJ1-2; unclear D gene. In DNA form, the CDR3 reads TGTGCCAGCAGTTACCGGACGGACTTCTATGGCTACACCTTC. It translates to CASSYRTDFYGYTF.